Following are 14 T cell receptor beta chains from one sample sequenced in a study of T cell repertoires in cytomegalovirus infection. TCRdb recomputed calls from the reads with MiXCR, one row per CDR3 protein. The top ten hold about 8.7% of the sample, which has about 260,000 distinct CDR3 sequences, roughly 13% seen once. The material sequenced was PBMCs. The receptor source for this set is a human donor in good health (CMV status not recorded). Some clones in this sample may be carry-over from other donors' samples.

In this sample, this clonotype turned up many times. The chain joins TRBV6-6 to TRBJ1-4; no clear D. The length of the CDR3 is 12 residues. Deletions cut 7 bases from V and 7 bases from J, with 10 bases between. The germline gives CDR1 MNHNY, CDR2 SVGAGI (reference sequence). CDR3 in DNA: TGTGCCAGCACCGTGGGAGGTGAAAAACTGTTTTTT. This gives the protein CASTVGGEKLFF.

The DNA for the CDR3 is TGTGCCAGTACTAATGGGCAGAGGGCAGTGGCAGATACGCAGTATTTT. Protein: CASTNGQRAVADTQYF. This chain joins TRBV19 and TRBJ2-3; a possible D gene is TRBD2 (5 bases). CDR1 and CDR2 from the germline V gene are LNHDA and SQIVND (reference sequence). This CDR3 spans 16 amino acids. Trimming cost V 7 bases and J 4 bases, with 21 bases left between them.

V and J are TRBV6-6 and TRBJ2-7, with TRBD1 matching over 7 bases. With 7 bases clipped from V and 0 bases from J, the junction kept 9 bases outside the gene matches. Germline V gene sequence: CDR1 MNHNY, CDR2 SVGAGI (reference sequence). This CDR3 has 15 amino acids. The CDR3 DNA reads TGTGCCAGCAATCCCGGGACAGTGAGCTCCTACGAGCAGTACTTC. Translating gives CASNPGTVSSYEQYF.

This clonotype appeared many times. This rearrangement joins TRBV7-2 to TRBJ2-6, with D tentatively TRBD1 (5 bases). V was pared by 0 bases and J by 1 base, with 10 bases between. CDR3 length equals 17 residues. Germline assignment: CDR1 SGHTA and CDR2 FQGNSA. CDR3 coding DNA: TGTGCCAGCAGCTTAGCGGGAAGGGGATCTGGGGCCAACGTCCTGACTTTC. Its protein product is CASSLAGRGSGANVLTF.

Concerning this clonotype: A much larger clone differs by one base, so this may be a read error. The rearrangement links TRBV9 to TRBJ2-3; 11 bases match TRBD1. Germline lookup yields CDR1 SGDLS and CDR2 YYNGEE. The CDR3 loop spans 15 amino acids. The CDR3 DNA is TGTGCCAGCGGCGTGGGGACAGGGGGTACAGATACGCAGTATTTT. This translates into CASGVGTGGTDTQYF.

The chain combines TRBV6-1 with TRBJ2-1, with D perhaps matching TRBD2 (7 bases). This CDR3 region has 15 residues. CDR1 is MNHNS, CDR2 SASEGT, per germline. V was pared by 6 bases and J by 9 bases, with 21 bases between. CDR3 sequence (DNA): TGTGCCAGCAGCGCCTTGGGGGGGGGGCCTGGTGAGCAGTTCTTC. Translation: CASSALGGGPGEQFF.

Regarding this clonotype: A clone one base away is much larger, so this may be a read error. The chain carries TRBV10-3 and TRBJ1-4, with D possibly being TRBD1 (5 bases). The CDR3 has 15 amino acids. Trimming stripped 10 bases from V and 3 bases from J, with 18 bases between. Germline CDR1 and CDR2: ENHRY and SYGVKD. The CDR3 DNA follows: TGTGCCACCTTAGATGACGGGGCGGCTAATGAAAAACTGTTTTTT. The encoded protein is CATLDDGAANEKLFF.

This clonotype has at least ten counts. The chain employs TRBV7-2 and TRBJ2-1; possibly TRBD1 for D (6 bases). The CDR3 consists of 15 residues. Germline CDR1 is SGHTA and CDR2 is FQGNSA. V was pared by 1 base and J by 10 bases, with 17 bases between. The CDR3 spells CASSLEAGAYGEQFF. DNA of the CDR3: TGTGCCAGCAGCTTAGAGGCAGGGGCTTACGGCGAGCAGTTCTTC.

This clonotype was detected many times. The chain recombines TRBV10-1 with TRBJ2-5; possible D gene TRBD2, 7 bases. CDR3 length: 14 amino acids. Deletions cut 4 bases from V and 5 bases from J, with 14 bases between. The germline V gene has CDR1 WNHNN and CDR2 SYGVQD (reference sequence). CDR3 in amino acids: CASSGGGAAETQYF. The CDR3 bases are TGCGCCAGCAGTGGTGGGGGGGCCGCTGAGACCCAGTACTTC.

This clonotype was seen more than once but under ten times. This rearrangement joins TRBV29-1 to TRBJ2-3; D is undetermined. CDR3 size: 12 residues. Germline V CDR1 and CDR2: SQVTM, ANQGSEA. V was shortened by 3 bases and J by 6 bases, with 10 bases between the two germline ends. CDR3 protein: CSVEEFGDTQYF. CDR3 bases: TGCAGCGTTGAGGAATTCGGGGATACGCAGTATTTT.

In this sample, this clonotype turned up a few times. This rearrangement joins TRBV11-2 to TRBJ2-7; D gene unclear. The CDR3 covers 12 residues. V was pared by 6 bases and J by 3 bases, with 9 bases between. Germline values: CDR1 SGHAT, CDR2 FQNNGV. The CDR3 sequence: CASSFNYYEQYF. The DNA of the CDR3 is TGTGCCAGCAGTTTCAACTACTACGAGCAGTACTTC.

This clonotype appeared a few times. This sequence joins TRBV10-3 and TRBJ2-3; no clear D gene. V dropped 0 bases and J dropped 2 bases, with 9 bases sitting between them. CDR3 length: 15 amino acids. Germline loops: CDR1 ENHRY, CDR2 SYGVKD. In nucleotides, the CDR3 is TGTGCCATCAGTGAGTCCTTAGTTTACACAGATACGCAGTATTTT. Translation gives CAISESLVYTDTQYF.

This clonotype was seen more than once but under ten times. In DNA form, the CDR3 reads TGTGCCGGGGGGAGGACAGGAGAGCATTCACCCCTCCACTTT. Its protein is CAGGRTGEHSPLHF. The V gene is TRBV28, the J gene TRBJ1-6, with 7 bases lining up with TRBD1. This CDR3 spans 14 amino acids. Germline assignment: CDR1 MDHEN and CDR2 SYDVKM. V shed 11 bases, J shed 8 bases, and the junction held 12 bases outside the gene matches.

Ten or more counts support this clonotype. In DNA, the CDR3 is TGTGCCAGCAGCTTCTGGGCGGAGGCTGAAGCTTTCTTT. It codes for CASSFWAEAEAFF. V usage is TRBV7-6 and J usage is TRBJ1-1; D not certain. The length of the CDR3 is 13 residues. Germline assignment: CDR1 SGHVS and CDR2 FNYEAQ. The ends were cut back, 3 bases at V and 6 bases at J, with 11 bases in the middle.